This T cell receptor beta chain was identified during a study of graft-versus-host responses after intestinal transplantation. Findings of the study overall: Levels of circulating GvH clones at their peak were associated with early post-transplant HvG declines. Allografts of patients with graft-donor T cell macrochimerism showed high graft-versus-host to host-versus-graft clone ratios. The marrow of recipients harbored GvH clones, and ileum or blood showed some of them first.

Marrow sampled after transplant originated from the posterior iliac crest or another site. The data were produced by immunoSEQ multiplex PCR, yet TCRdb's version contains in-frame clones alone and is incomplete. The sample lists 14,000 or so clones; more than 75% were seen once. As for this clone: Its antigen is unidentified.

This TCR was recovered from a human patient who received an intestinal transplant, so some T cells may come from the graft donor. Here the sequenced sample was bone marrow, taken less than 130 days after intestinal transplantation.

The CDR3 sequence is CASRGTGTEAFF. DNA of the CDR3: TGTGCCAGCAGGGGGACGGGAACTGAAGCTTTCTTT. The V and J genes are TRBV11-3 and TRBJ1-1; D perhaps matches TRBD1 (5 bases). The CDR3 loop spans 12 amino acids. Germline V gene lookup returns CDR1 SGHNT and CDR2 YENEEA. V shed 6 bases and J shed 5 bases, with 10 bases lying between them.